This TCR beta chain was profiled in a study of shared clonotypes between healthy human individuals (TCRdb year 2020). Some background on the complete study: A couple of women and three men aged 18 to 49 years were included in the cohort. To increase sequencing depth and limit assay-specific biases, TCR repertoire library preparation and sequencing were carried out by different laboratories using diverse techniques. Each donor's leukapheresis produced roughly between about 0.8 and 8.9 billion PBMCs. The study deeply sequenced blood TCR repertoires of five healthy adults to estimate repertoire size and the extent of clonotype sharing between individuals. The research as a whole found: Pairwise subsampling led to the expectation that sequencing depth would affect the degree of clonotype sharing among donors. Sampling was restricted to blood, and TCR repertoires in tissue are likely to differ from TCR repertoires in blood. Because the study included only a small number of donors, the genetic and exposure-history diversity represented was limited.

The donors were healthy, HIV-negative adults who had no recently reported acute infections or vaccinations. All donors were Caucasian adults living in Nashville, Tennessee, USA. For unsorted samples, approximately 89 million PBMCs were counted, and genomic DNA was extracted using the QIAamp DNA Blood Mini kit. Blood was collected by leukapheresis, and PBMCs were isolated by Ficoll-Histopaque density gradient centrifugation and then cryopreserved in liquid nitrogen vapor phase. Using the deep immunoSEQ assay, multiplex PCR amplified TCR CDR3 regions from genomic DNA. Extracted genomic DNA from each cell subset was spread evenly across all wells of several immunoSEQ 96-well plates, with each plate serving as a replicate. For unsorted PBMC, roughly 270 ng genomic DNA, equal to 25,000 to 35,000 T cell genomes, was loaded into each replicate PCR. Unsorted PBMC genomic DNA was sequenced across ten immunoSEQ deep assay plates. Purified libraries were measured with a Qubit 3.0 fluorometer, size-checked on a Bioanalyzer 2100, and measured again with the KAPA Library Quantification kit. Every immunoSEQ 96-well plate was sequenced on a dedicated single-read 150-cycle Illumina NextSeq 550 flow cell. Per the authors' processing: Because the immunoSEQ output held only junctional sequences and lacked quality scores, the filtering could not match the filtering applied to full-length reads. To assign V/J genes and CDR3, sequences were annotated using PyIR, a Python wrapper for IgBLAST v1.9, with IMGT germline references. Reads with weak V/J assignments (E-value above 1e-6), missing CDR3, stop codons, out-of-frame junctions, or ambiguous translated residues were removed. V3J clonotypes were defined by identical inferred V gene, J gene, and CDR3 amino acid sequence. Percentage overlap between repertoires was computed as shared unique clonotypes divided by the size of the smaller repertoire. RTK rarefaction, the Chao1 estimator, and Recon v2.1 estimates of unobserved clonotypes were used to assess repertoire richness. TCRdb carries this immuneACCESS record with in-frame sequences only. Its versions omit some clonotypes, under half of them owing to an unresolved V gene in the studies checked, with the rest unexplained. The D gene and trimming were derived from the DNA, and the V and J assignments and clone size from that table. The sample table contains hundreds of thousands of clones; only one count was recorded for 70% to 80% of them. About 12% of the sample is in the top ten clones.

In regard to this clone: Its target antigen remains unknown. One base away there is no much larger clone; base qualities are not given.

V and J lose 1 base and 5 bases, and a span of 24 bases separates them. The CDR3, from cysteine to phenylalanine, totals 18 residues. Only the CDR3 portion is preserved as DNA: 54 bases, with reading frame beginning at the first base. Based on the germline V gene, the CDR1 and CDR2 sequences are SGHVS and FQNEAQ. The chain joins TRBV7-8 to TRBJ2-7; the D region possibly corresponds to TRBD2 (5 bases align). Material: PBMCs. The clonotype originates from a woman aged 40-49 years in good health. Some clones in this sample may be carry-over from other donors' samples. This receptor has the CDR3 CASSLGGLELGWVDEQYF. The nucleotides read TGTGCCAGCAGCTTAGGAGGGCTAGAGTTGGGTTGGGTAGACGAGCAGTACTTC.